This T cell receptor beta chain was recovered during a study of control samples from healthy donors and cancer patients. Germline V CDR1 and CDR2: KGHDR, SFDVKD. The CDR3 has 11 amino acids. Trimming shortened V by 1 base and J by 3 bases, and 0 bases separated the two germline ends. Sequenced by immunoSEQ multiplex PCR; TCRdb stores in-frame clones only, minus some. Of about 170,000 clones in the sample, approximately 90% were seen once. The TCR originated in a man under 40 in good health. The V gene is TRBV24-1, the J gene TRBJ2-7, with D unresolved. The specimen was blood. CDR3: CATSDFYEQYF. Written as DNA, the CDR3 is TGTGCCACCAGTGATTTCTACGAGCAGTACTTC.